The table lists the clone carrying this T cell receptor (beta chain) with a count of one. There are 16 residues in the CDR3. Germline V lookup: CDR1 MDHEN, CDR2 SYDVKM. The V gene lost 5 bases and the J gene lost 1 base, with 18 bases spanning the gap. Generated by immunoSEQ multiplex PCR, the TCRdb table keeps only in-frame clones and is missing some. The data hold about 140,000 clones, with about 89% observed a single time. The data were taken from a study of T cell responses to AZD1222 COVID-19 vaccine. This TCR derives from an adult in good health. The V and J genes are TRBV28 and TRBJ2-7; a possible D gene is TRBD2 (6 bases). The sequencing used peripheral blood, collected on day 0 of AZD1222 vaccination. The DNA of the CDR3 is TGTGCCAGCAGTGGCAATGGATGGGGGGTATCCTACGAGCAGTACTTC. This sequence encodes CASSGNGWGVSYEQYF.